The rows below give T cell receptor beta chains drawn from one sample of a study of T cell changes during pregnancy in multiple sclerosis. Generated by immunoSEQ multiplex PCR, the TCRdb table keeps only in-frame clones and is missing some. This sample carries 90,000 to 95,000 clones, roughly 93% of them seen once, and the ten largest clones take 2% to 2.5%. The sequences come from peripheral blood, collected in the third trimester of pregnancy. These receptors were collected from a female donor with multiple sclerosis, enrolled in a pregnancy study. Both conserved end residues are part of each CDR3. Each record gives: J gene, V gene, clone size, D gene, CDR3 DNA, CDR3 protein. D genes are given only for firm matches. Clone sizes are given selectively: once, few, many, or a class where the clone is expanded.

>TRBJ2-2|TRBV6-5|NA|TRBD1
TGTGCCAGCAGTTACTGGACAGGGATGGGCGGCGGGGAGCTGTTTTTT
CASSYWTGMGGGELFF
>TRBJ2-7|TRBV13|NA|NA
TGTGCCAGTTCCCGACTCAAAACCTACGAGCAGTACTTC
CASSRLKTYEQYF
>TRBJ1-2|TRBV18|NA|NA
TGTGCCAGCTCCCCCCAGGGGCAGGGGGGCTACACCTTC
CASSPQGQGGYTF
>TRBJ2-2|TRBV28|once|TRBD1
TGTGCCTCAAGACCACCGGACAGGGGCACCGGGGAGCTGTTTTTT
CASRPPDRGTGELFF
>TRBJ2-2|TRBV25-1|once|TRBD1
TGTGCCAGCCGTGGACAGGGGAGTCCCGGGGAGCTGTTTTTT
CASRGQGSPGELFF
>TRBJ2-7|TRBV6-5|NA|NA
TGTGCCAGCAGTTACTCGTCGCGGGGTAGGGCCTACGAGCAGTACTTC
CASSYSSRGRAYEQYF
>TRBJ2-5|TRBV7-2|NA|TRBD2
TGTGCCAGCAGCTTATTGGGGAGGGAAGAGACCCAGTACTTC
CASSLLGREETQYF
>TRBJ2-7|TRBV6-5|NA|TRBD2
TGTGCCAGCAGTTACCCCACCGTGGGAGGGACCTACGAGCAGTACTTC
CASSYPTVGGTYEQYF
>TRBJ1-2|TRBV9|NA|TRBD1
TGTGCCAGCAGCGCTCAGGGGGGCCTGTATGGCTACACCTTC
CASSAQGGLYGYTF
>TRBJ1-2|TRBV28|few|NA
TGTGCCAGCAAAAAACAGGGCTCCCCTAACTATGGCTACACCTTC
CASKKQGSPNYGYTF
>TRBJ1-1|TRBV20-1|few|NA
TGCAGTGCTGCGGGGTACACTGAAGCTTTCTTT
CSAAGYTEAFF
>TRBJ1-2|TRBV13|NA|TRBD1
TGTGCCAGCAGCATAACCGGGACAGGGGGGTTTGGCTACACCTTC
CASSITGTGGFGYTF
>TRBJ2-7|TRBV6-1|NA|NA
TGTGCCAGCAGTGGAAACAGGTACGAGCAGTACTTC
CASSGNRYEQYF
>TRBJ2-2|TRBV6-5|NA|NA
TGTGCCAGCAGGCTCCAGGGGCCCGGGGAGCTGTTTTTT
CASRLQGPGELFF
>TRBJ2-3|TRBV5-6|once|NA
TGTGCCAGCAGCGTAGGACTAGATGGGGGGGCGGCGCAGTATTTT
CASSVGLDGGAAQYF
>TRBJ1-1|TRBV2|NA|NA
TGTGCCACTATACCGTCAGGGAATTTCGGTGCGACTGAAGCTTTCTTT
CATIPSGNFGATEAFF
>TRBJ1-1|TRBV27|NA|TRBD1
TGTGCCAGCAGTTGGGGACAGGGGCTCACTGAAGCTTTCTTT
CASSWGQGLTEAFF
>TRBJ2-5|TRBV5-1|NA|TRBD1
TGCGCCAGCAGCTTGCCAGGACAGGCAGGGACCCAGTACTTC
CASSLPGQAGTQYF
>TRBJ1-5|TRBV10-3|NA|NA
TGTGCCGCCCGGGGTGGCAATCAGCCCCAGCATTTT
CAARGGNQPQHF
>TRBJ2-5|TRBV5-6|NA|TRBD1
TGTGCCAGCAGCACGCGACAGGGCGTGGAGACCCAGTACTTC
CASSTRQGVETQYF
>TRBJ1-5|TRBV7-6|once|NA
TGTGCCAGCAGCTTAGGCGCCGACAGTGGAGGCAATCAGCCCCAGCATTTT
CASSLGADSGGNQPQHF
>TRBJ2-5|TRBV5-1|once|TRBD2
TGCGCCAGCAGCTTGGGACTAGCGACGGAGACCCAGCACTTC
CASSLGLATETQHF
>TRBJ1-1|TRBV5-6|NA|NA
TGTGCCAGCAGCTTGGTGGGAGTCCAGTTTGCTGAAGCTTTCTTT
CASSLVGVQFAEAFF
>TRBJ2-1|TRBV28|NA|TRBD2
TGTGCCAGCAGTTTCTATACTAGCGGGAGGAAGAATGAGCAGTTCTTC
CASSFYTSGRKNEQFF
>TRBJ2-7|TRBV11-1|NA|TRBD1
TGTGCCAGCAGCTTTCACAGGGGGTACGAGCAGTACTTC
CASSFHRGYEQYF
>TRBJ2-1|TRBV2|NA|TRBD2
TGTGCCAGCAGTAGACTAGCGGGAGAGGTTGAGCAGTTCTTC
CASSRLAGEVEQFF
>TRBJ2-1|TRBV14|NA|TRBD1
TGTGCCAGCAGCCAAGTCGGACAGGGGACGGATGAGCAGTTCTTC
CASSQVGQGTDEQFF
>TRBJ2-3|TRBV6-1|NA|TRBD1
TGTGCCAGCAGTGAAGGTTTGACAGGGGTGCTAGATACGCAGTATTTT
CASSEGLTGVLDTQYF
>TRBJ2-1|TRBV9|NA|NA
TGTGCCAGCAGCCCGAGGTCGGACAATGAGCAGTTCTTC
CASSPRSDNEQFF
>TRBJ1-1|TRBV6-1|NA|NA
TGTGCCAGCAGTGACGGGGGAGGTACTGAAGCTTTCTTT
CASSDGGGTEAFF
>TRBJ2-6|TRBV5-1|NA|TRBD1
TGCGCCAGCAGCACCACCGGGACAGGGAGCTCTGGGGCCAACGTCCTGACTTTC
CASSTTGTGSSGANVLTF
>TRBJ1-2|TRBV19|NA|TRBD1
TGTGCCAGTAGTATCTCGACAGGGGGCTCAAACTATGGCTACACCTTC
CASSISTGGSNYGYTF
>TRBJ1-1|TRBV5-4|few|TRBD1
TGTGCCAGCAGCGACGGGACAGGTCAGGGTGTTTTCTTT
CASSDGTGQGVFF
>TRBJ1-2|TRBV27|NA|TRBD1
TGTGCCAGCAGGGGACAGGGGCTAACGAGCTACACCTTC
CASRGQGLTSYTF
>TRBJ2-1|TRBV5-6|once|NA
TGTGCCAGCTATCAGACGGGGTACAATGAGCAGTTCTTC
CASYQTGYNEQFF